This T cell receptor (beta chain) was sequenced in a study of identical twins. The V gene end was trimmed by 0 bases and the J gene end by 8 bases; junction bases not matched to a gene: 5. Per the germline V gene, CDR1 is SGDLS and CDR2 is YYNGEE. The CDR3 totals 15 residues. TCRdb re-called the 5' RACE reads through MiXCR, storing one row per CDR3 protein. The repertoire has about 690,000 distinct CDR3 sequences, 21% of them found once; the top ten carry more than 4%. Donors were all healthy Caucasians. These same records also appear under a second study, on T cells expressing NK-cell markers. That work adds: The study sequenced eight donors, seven HCMV-seropositive and one seronegative. Six or seven donors carried dominant NKG2C+ clonotypes that made up roughly 1.0-8% of their CD8+ T cells. HCMV specificity of the expanded NKG2C+ T cell clones was not established.

The sample consisted of PBMCs. The receptor was isolated from a woman between 18 and 29 years old in good health. The rearrangement joins TRBV9 to TRBJ2-1, with 10 bases aligning to TRBD2. The CDR3 sequence: CASSVAASGSDEQFF. The CDR3 DNA is TGTGCCAGCAGCGTAGCGGCTAGCGGGAGTGATGAGCAGTTCTTC.